These 14 T cell receptor beta chains were sequenced from one sample in a study of blood T cell repertoires in COVID-19 (dated by TCRdb to 2019 to 2021). Library construction relied on the immunoSEQ multiplex PCR assay. This immuneACCESS table, as held by TCRdb, lists in-frame sequences with V and J called but not all clones. Of the missing ones, under half trace to an unresolved V gene in checked studies; the others have no known cause. This sample holds about 530,000 clones; approximately 88% were observed only once. The leading ten clones occupy 7.8% of the sample. Sequenced sample: peripheral blood. These receptors all stem from a woman in her forties or fifties with COVID-19, enrolled during active disease.

This chain links TRBV2 with TRBJ2-7, with D perhaps TRBD1 (5 bases). The length of the CDR3 is 14 residues. CDR1 is SNHLY and CDR2 is FYNNEI in the germline V gene. The V end lost 7 bases, the J end lost 2 bases, and 15 bases lay between the germline ends. In DNA, the CDR3 is TGTGCCAGCAAATCGACAGACCCAGCCTACGAGCAGTACTTC. It is translated as CASKSTDPAYEQYF.

The chain couples TRBV27 to TRBJ1-1; 8 bases match TRBD1. Germline V CDR1 and CDR2: MNHEY, SMNVEV (reference sequence). There are 14 residues in the CDR3. V was clipped by 6 bases and J by 7 bases; unmatched bases: 10. As DNA, the CDR3 is TGTGCCAGCAGGCCGAGACAACAGGGGGTTGAAGCTTTCTTT. Residues: CASRPRQQGVEAFF.

This chain connects TRBV5-1 to TRBJ2-3, with a possible D match to TRBD2 (5 bases). V gave up 4 bases and J gave up 2 bases, with 11 bases separating them. Germline V gene lookup returns CDR1 SGHRS and CDR2 YFSETQ. The CDR3 consists of 14 residues. The CDR3 loop is CASSPGMITDTQYF. CDR3 nucleotides: TGCGCCAGCAGCCCCGGGATGATCACAGATACGCAGTATTTT.

The chain has TRBV6-1 and TRBJ2-7; 10 bases are shared with TRBD1. CDR3 length: 15 amino acids. After removal of 2 bases from V and 6 bases from J, the junction contained 7 bases not matched to a gene. Germline CDR1 and CDR2: MNHNS and SASEGT. In DNA, the CDR3 is TGTGCCAGCAGTGAATGGGGGACAGGGGATCGCGAGCAGTACTTC. Protein sequence: CASSEWGTGDREQYF.

V usage is TRBV6-5 and J usage is TRBJ2-3; 8 bases fit TRBD2. V was clipped by 2 bases and J by 4 bases; unmatched bases: 8. Germline values: CDR1 MNHEY, CDR2 SVGAGI. This CDR3 has 16 amino acids. CDR3: CASSYRGGRRADTQYF. The CDR3 region has the DNA TGTGCCAGCAGTTACCGGGGGGGCCGGCGAGCAGATACGCAGTATTTT.

The gene calls are TRBV27 and TRBJ2-3; the match to TRBD2 covers 7 bases. Per the germline V gene, CDR1 is MNHEY and CDR2 is SMNVEV (reference sequence). J gave up 3 bases and V 8 bases, and 2 bases lay outside the gene matches. The CDR3 consists of 12 residues. The CDR3 bases are TGTGCCAGCGGGAGGGGAACAGATACGCAGTATTTT. It specifies CASGRGTDTQYF.

This chain connects TRBV25-1 to TRBJ1-2; D possibly corresponds to TRBD1 (5 bases). Trimming removed 8 bases from V and 4 bases from J, with 14 bases in between. There are 13 residues in the CDR3. Germline CDR1 is MGHDK and CDR2 is SYGVNS. The CDR3 nucleotides read TGTGCCAGCTCCATCCAGGGCTCCTATGGCTACACCTTC. It yields the protein CASSIQGSYGYTF.

The chain combines TRBV14 with TRBJ2-1; 9 bases align to TRBD1. Germline lookup yields CDR1 SGHDN and CDR2 FVKESK. The length of the CDR3 is 15 residues. Losses at the gene ends were 1 base for V and 6 bases for J; bases not matched to a gene: 4. The CDR3 sequence is CASSQVQTGGNEQFF. DNA for the CDR3: TGTGCCAGCAGCCAAGTCCAGACAGGGGGCAATGAGCAGTTCTTC. Combining the CDR3 with reference TRBV14 and TRBJ2-1 gives the whole variable domain EAGVTQFPSHSVIEKGQTVTLRCDPISGHDNLYWYRRVMGKEIKFLLHFVKESKQDESGMPNNRFLAERTGGTYSTLKVQPAELEDSGVYFCASSQVQTGGNEQFFGPGTRLTVL.

The V and J genes are TRBV7-3 and TRBJ1-1; TRBD1 aligns across 7 bases. The CDR3 length is 19 residues. Germline CDR1 and CDR2: SGHTA and FQGTGA. J was trimmed by 0 bases and V by 6 bases; bases with no gene match: 19. The CDR3 region is CASSQLYRDQGGMNTEAFF. DNA of the CDR3: TGTGCCAGCAGTCAACTTTACAGGGACCAGGGGGGAATGAACACTGAAGCTTTCTTT. Together with reference TRBV7-3 and TRBJ1-1, the CDR3 gives the full variable domain: GAGVSQTPSNKVTEKGKYVELRCDPISGHTALYWYRQSLGQGPEFLIYFQGTGAADDSGLPNDRFFAVRPEGSVSTLKIQRTERGDSAVYLCASSQLYRDQGGMNTEAFFGQGTRLTVV.

J is TRBJ1-1 and V is TRBV5-1; tentatively, D is TRBD1 (5 bases). Trimming shortened V by 2 bases and J by 0 bases, and 17 bases separated the two germline ends. The CDR3 has 17 amino acids. Germline assignment: CDR1 SGHRS and CDR2 YFSETQ. The CDR3 here is CASSFLSGGDLNTEAFF. DNA of the CDR3: TGCGCCAGCAGCTTTCTCTCTGGGGGGGACCTGAACACTGAAGCTTTCTTT.

The V call is TRBV4-2, the J call TRBJ2-2; 12 positions agree with TRBD2. The CDR3 has 19 residues. The germline CDR1 and CDR2 sequences are LGHNA and YNFKEQ. With 0 bases clipped from V and 6 bases from J, the junction kept 11 bases outside the gene matches. In DNA, the CDR3 is TGTGCCAGCAGCCAAGAACTAGCGGGGGGCCCAACCACGGCCGGGGAGCTGTTTTTT. This encodes CASSQELAGGPTTAGELFF.

The J gene is TRBJ1-5, the V gene TRBV4-1; D remains unclear. The V gene lost 0 bases and the J gene lost 5 bases, with 11 bases spanning the gap. The CDR3 spans 15 residues. Germline loops: CDR1 MGHRA, CDR2 YSYEKL. CDR3 coding DNA: TGCGCCAGCAGCCAAGACATGGAGCTTTATCAGCCCCAGCATTTT. It encodes CASSQDMELYQPQHF.

The chain carries TRBV11-2 and TRBJ1-2; 8 bases are shared with TRBD1. The V gene end was trimmed by 6 bases and the J gene end by 4 bases; junction bases not matched to a gene: 4. This CDR3 is built from 13 residues. The germline CDR1 and CDR2 sequences are SGHAT and FQNNGV. The CDR3 loop reads CASRPTGGYGYTF. In nucleotides, the CDR3 is TGTGCCAGCAGACCCACAGGGGGCTATGGCTACACCTTC.

The genes are TRBV5-6 and TRBJ1-5; the D gene is possibly TRBD1 (6 bases). Per the germline V gene, CDR1 is SGHDT and CDR2 is YYEEEE. The CDR3 has 14 residues. V lost 4 bases to trimming and J lost 4 bases, with 12 bases between them. CDR3 nucleotide sequence: TGTGCCAGCAGCCCTTCCGGACAGAATCAGCCCCAGCATTTT. Its translation: CASSPSGQNQPQHF.